This T cell receptor beta chain came from a study of a mutant IDH1 vaccine in newly diagnosed glioma. The CDR3 loop spans 15 amino acids. Germline CDR1 reads SEHNR; CDR2 reads FQNEAQ (reference sequence). In the case of this clone: Its antigen is still unknown. The germline gene is not matched at one end of the junction; a read error may be the cause.

TCRdb's copy holds only in-frame clones and misses some; the assay was immunoSEQ multiplex PCR. Among 38,000 or so clones, approximately 80% were seen once, and the ten largest hold 4% to 6%. Time point of the sample: week 23, last vaccination. The vaccine gave 300 ug of a 20-mer mutant IDH1 peptide subcutaneously per dose. Sequences were derived from PBMCs, sampled from a glioma patient whose treatment included an IDH1 peptide vaccine. The chain couples TRBV7-9 to TRBJ2-3, with 10 bases that match TRBD2. The TCR sequence derives from a man in his forties with glioma. CDR3: CASSLAGAAGDTQYF. In DNA, the CDR3 is TGTGCCAGCAGCCTAGCGGGAGCAGCGGGGGATACGCAGTATTTT. Full variable domain (remainder filled in from reference TRBV7-9 and TRBJ2-3): DTGVSQNPRHKITKRGQNVTFRCDPISEHNRLYWYRQTLGQGPEFLTYFQNEAQLEKSRLLSDRFSAERPKGSFSTLEIQRTEQGDSAMYLCASSLAGAAGDTQYFGPGTRLTVL.